In this sample, the clone carrying this TCR beta chain turned up many times. The antigen is unknown. The data stem from a study of Graves' ophthalmopathy and Graves' hyperthyroidism. Whole-study context: Hyperthyroidism qualified as stable when ophthalmopathy did not develop within 18 months of follow-up. Whole-study results and caveats: Appearing in blood as well were most expanded thyroid clonotypes above 0.001 frequency. A model of 13 signatures distinguished ophthalmopathy from stable hyperthyroidism at around 90% sensitivity and nearly 83% specificity.

Germline CDR1 is SQVTM and CDR2 is ANQGSEA. The V and J ends lost 7 bases and 0 bases respectively, with 19 bases between them. The CDR3 runs 15 residues. Investigators amplified TCR beta CDR3 regions from RNA transcripts. Following a first-round RT-PCR that used HTBI primers, a second-round multiplex PCR was carried out. Using its own MiXCR run on the multiplex PCR reads, TCRdb lists one record per CDR3 protein. The table has 1 million to 1.3 million distinct CDR3 sequences, about 36% seen once. Sequencing was done on a sample of peripheral blood or thyroid tissue (not recorded which). The chain is built from TRBV29-1 and TRBJ2-7; no clear D gene. The TCR comes from an adult man with Graves' hyperthyroidism. The CDR3 loop reads CSAVFVRHDSYEQYF. Here the CDR3 DNA reads TGCAGCGCCGTCTTCGTGAGACACGACTCCTACGAGCAGTACTTC.